The sequence of this T cell receptor (beta chain) was determined in a study of blood T cell repertoires in COVID-19. Study overall: Italy, Spain and the United States were the sources of the convalescent and acute COVID-19 samples. T cells, B-cell-depleted T cells, or PBMCs provided the cDNA or gDNA that served as material.

Measured with immunoSEQ multiplex PCR; TCRdb has only the in-frame clones, and not every one. The sample holds about 210,000 clones, 70% to 90% seen once. This CDR3 is built from 14 residues. J gave up 5 bases and V 5 bases, and 8 bases lay outside the gene matches. Germline CDR1 reads SGHTA; CDR2 reads FQGNSA. This receptor was identified in a man aged 35 to 55 with acute or convalescent COVID-19. The V call is TRBV7-2, the J call TRBJ2-5, with 7 nucleotides matching TRBD1. The sequenced sample was peripheral blood. The CDR3 spells CASSESQGRETQYF. In nucleotides, the CDR3 is TGTGCCAGCAGCGAATCACAGGGGCGGGAGACCCAGTACTTC. The variable domain in full, completed from reference TRBV7-2 and TRBJ2-5, reads GAGVSQSPSNKVTEKGKDVELRCDPISGHTALYWYRQSLGQGLEFLIYFQGNSAPDKSGLPSDRFSAERTGGSVSTLTIQRTQQEDSAVYLCASSESQGRETQYFGPGTRLLVL.